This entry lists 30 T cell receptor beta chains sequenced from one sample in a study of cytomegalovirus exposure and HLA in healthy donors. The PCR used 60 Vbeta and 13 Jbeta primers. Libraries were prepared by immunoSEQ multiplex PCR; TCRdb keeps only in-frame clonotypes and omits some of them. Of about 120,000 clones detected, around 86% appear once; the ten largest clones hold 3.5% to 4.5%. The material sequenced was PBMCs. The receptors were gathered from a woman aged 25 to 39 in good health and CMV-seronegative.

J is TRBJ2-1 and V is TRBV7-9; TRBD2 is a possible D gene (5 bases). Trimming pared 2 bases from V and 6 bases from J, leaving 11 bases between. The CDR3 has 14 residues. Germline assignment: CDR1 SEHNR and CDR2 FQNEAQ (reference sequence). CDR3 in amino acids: CASSLTGSPNEQFF. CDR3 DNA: TGTGCCAGCAGCTTAACGGGATCTCCCAATGAGCAGTTCTTC.

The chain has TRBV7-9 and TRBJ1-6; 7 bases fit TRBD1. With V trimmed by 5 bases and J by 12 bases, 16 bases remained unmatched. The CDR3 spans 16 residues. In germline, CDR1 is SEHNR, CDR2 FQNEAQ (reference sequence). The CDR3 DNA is TGTGCCAGCAGCCCAGGGGGGACCGGCGGGTTGGGACCCCTCCACTTT. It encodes CASSPGGTGGLGPLHF.

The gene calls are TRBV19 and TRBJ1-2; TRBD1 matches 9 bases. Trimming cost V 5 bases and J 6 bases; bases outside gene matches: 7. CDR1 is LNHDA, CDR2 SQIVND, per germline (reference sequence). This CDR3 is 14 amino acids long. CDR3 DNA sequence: TGTGCCAGTAGTTCATTACAGGGGGCGCATGGCTACACCTTC. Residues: CASSSLQGAHGYTF.

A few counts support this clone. CDR3 DNA sequence: TGTGCCAGCAGCTTCAATCCGACTAGCCCCGGGTACAATGAGCAGTTCTTC. It translates to CASSFNPTSPGYNEQFF. This chain joins TRBV7-6 and TRBJ2-1; 7 positions match TRBD2. Germline assignment: CDR1 SGHVS and CDR2 FNYEAQ. CDR3 length: 17 amino acids. J was trimmed by 4 bases and V by 3 bases; bases with no gene match: 12.

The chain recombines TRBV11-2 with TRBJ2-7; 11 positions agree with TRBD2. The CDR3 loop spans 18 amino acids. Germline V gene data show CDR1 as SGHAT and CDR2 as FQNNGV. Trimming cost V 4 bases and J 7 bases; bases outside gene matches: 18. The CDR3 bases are TGTGCCAGCAGCTCCCTAGGGGGTAGCGGGAGGGGGATACAGGAGCAGTACTTC. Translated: CASSSLGGSGRGIQEQYF.

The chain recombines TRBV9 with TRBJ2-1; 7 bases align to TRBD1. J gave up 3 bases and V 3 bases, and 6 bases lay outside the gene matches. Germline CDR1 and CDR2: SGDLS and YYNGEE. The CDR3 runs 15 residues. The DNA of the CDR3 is TGTGCCAGCAGCGCAACAGGGGACCACTACAATGAGCAGTTCTTC. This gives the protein CASSATGDHYNEQFF.

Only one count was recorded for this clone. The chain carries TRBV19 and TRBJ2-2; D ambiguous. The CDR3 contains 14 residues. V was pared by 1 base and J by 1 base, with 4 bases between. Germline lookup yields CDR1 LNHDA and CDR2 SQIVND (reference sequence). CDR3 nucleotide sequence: TGTGCCAGTAGTATAGCGAGGAACACCGGGGAGCTGTTTTTT. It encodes CASSIARNTGELFF.

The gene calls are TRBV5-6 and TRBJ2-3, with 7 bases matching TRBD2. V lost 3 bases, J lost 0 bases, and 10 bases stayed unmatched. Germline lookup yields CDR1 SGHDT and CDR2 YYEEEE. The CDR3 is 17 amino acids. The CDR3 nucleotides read TGTGCCAGCAGCTCGCCCCTAAGCGGGGCTAGCACAGATACGCAGTATTTT. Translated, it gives CASSSPLSGASTDTQYF.

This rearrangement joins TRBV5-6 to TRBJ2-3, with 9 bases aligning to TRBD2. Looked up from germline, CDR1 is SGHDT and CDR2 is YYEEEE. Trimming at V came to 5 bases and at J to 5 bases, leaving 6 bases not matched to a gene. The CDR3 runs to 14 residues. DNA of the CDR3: TGTGCCAGCAGGTTTAGCGGGAGTATAGATACGCAGTATTTT. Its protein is CASRFSGSIDTQYF.

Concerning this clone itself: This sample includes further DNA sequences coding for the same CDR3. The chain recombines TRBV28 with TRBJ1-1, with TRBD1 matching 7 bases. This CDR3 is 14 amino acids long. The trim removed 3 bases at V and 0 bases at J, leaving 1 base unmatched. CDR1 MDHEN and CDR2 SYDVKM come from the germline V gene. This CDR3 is CASSLQGVNTEAFF. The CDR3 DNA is TGTGCCAGCAGTTTGCAGGGGGTGAACACTGAAGCTTTCTTT.

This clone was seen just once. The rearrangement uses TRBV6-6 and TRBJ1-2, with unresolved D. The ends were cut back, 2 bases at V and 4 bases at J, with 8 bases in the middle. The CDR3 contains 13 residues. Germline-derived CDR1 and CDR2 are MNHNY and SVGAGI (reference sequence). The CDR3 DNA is TGTGCCAGCAGTTACCGCGGAGGCTATGGCTACACCTTC. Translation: CASSYRGGYGYTF.

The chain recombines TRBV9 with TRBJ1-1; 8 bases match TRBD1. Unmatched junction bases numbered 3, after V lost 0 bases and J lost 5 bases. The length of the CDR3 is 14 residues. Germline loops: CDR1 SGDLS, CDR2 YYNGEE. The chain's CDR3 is CASSVAWTGTEAFF. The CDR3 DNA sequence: TGTGCCAGCAGCGTAGCATGGACAGGGACTGAAGCTTTCTTT.

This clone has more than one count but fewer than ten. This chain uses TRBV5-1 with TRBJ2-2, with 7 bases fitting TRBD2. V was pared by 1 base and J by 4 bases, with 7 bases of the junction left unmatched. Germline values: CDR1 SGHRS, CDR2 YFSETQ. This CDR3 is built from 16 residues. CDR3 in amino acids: CASSLQRGGATGELFF. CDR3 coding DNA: TGCGCCAGCAGCTTGCAGCGGGGTGGGGCCACCGGGGAGCTGTTTTTT.

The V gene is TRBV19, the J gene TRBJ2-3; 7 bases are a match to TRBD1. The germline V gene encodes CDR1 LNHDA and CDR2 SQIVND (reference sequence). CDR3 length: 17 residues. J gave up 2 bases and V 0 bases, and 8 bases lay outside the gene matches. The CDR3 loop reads CASSIDAGTVFTDTQYF. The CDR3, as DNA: TGTGCCAGTAGTATAGATGCAGGGACAGTCTTCACAGATACGCAGTATTTT. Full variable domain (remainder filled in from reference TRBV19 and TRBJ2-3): DGGITQSPKYLFRKEGQNVTLSCEQNLNHDAMYWYRQDPGQGLRLIYYSQIVNDFQKGDIAEGYSVSREKKESFPLTVTSAQKNPTAFYLCASSIDAGTVFTDTQYFGPGTRLTVL.

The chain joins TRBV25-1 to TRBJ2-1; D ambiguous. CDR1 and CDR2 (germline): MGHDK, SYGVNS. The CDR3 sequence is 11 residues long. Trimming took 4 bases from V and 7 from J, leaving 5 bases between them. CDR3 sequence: CASSVQNEQFF. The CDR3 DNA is TGTGCCAGCAGTGTGCAGAATGAGCAGTTCTTC.

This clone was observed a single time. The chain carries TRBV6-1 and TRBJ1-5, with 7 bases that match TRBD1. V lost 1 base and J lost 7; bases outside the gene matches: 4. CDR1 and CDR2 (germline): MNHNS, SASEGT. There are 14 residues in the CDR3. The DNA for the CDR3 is TGTGCCAGCAGTGAAGTGGCAGGGGGACAGCCCCAGCATTTT. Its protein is CASSEVAGGQPQHF.

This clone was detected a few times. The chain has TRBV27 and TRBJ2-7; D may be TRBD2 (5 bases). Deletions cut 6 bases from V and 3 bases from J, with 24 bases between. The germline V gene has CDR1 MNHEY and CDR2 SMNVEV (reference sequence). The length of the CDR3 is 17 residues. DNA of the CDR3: TGTGCCAGCAGCCTGCGTGGCCGTGGCGGGCTCGTCTACGAGCAGTACTTC. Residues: CASSLRGRGGLVYEQYF.

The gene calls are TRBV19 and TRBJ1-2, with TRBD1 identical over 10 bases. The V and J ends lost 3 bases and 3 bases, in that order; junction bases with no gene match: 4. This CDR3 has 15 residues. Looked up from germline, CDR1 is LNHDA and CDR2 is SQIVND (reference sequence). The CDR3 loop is CASSMRTGGHYGYTF. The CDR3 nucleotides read TGTGCCAGTAGTATGCGGACAGGGGGGCACTATGGCTACACCTTC.

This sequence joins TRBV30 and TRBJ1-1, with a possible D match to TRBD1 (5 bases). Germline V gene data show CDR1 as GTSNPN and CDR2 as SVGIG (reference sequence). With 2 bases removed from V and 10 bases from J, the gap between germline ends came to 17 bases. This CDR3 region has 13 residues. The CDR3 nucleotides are TGTGCCTGGAGTAGGGGATCAGGGTTGGGAGCTTTCTTT. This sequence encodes CAWSRGSGLGAFF.

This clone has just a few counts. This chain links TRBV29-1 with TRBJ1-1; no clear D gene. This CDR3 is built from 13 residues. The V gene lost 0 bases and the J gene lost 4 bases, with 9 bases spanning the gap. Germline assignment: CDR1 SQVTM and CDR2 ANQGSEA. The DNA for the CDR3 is TGCAGCGTTGAAGAGGCGGGCGGCACTGAAGCTTTCTTT. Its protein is CSVEEAGGTEAFF.

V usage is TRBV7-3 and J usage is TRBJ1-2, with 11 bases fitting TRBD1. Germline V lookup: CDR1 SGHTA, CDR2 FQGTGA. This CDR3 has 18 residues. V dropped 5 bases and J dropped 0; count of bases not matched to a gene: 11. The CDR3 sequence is CASSLQPGQGDPNYGYTF. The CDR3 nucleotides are TGTGCCAGCAGCCTCCAACCGGGACAGGGGGATCCTAACTATGGCTACACCTTC.

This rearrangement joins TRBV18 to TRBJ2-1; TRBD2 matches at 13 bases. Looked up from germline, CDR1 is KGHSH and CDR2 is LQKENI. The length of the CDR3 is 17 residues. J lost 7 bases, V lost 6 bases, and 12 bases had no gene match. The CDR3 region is CASSQLAGGSPSNEQFF. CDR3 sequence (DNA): TGTGCCAGCTCGCAACTAGCGGGAGGGTCCCCCTCTAATGAGCAGTTCTTC.

Here the CDR3 reads CASSYFGTESDTQYF. Here the CDR3 DNA reads TGTGCCAGCAGTTACTTCGGTACAGAGTCGGATACGCAGTATTTT. V is TRBV6-5 and J is TRBJ2-3; unclear D gene. Germline assignment: CDR1 MNHEY and CDR2 SVGAGI. The CDR3 totals 15 residues. V lost 1 base to trimming and J lost 6 bases, with 14 bases between them.

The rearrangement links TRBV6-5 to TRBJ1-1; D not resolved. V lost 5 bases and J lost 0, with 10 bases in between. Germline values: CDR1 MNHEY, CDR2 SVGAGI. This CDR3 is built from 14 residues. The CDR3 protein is CASSENYMNTEAFF. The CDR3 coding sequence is TGTGCCAGCAGTGAAAACTATATGAACACTGAAGCTTTCTTT.

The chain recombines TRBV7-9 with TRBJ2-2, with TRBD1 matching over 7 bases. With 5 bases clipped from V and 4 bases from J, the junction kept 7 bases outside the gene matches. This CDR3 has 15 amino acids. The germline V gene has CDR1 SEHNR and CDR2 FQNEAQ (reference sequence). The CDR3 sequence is CASSRTTGITGELFF. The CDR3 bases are TGTGCCAGCAGCCGGACGACAGGGATCACCGGGGAGCTGTTTTTT.

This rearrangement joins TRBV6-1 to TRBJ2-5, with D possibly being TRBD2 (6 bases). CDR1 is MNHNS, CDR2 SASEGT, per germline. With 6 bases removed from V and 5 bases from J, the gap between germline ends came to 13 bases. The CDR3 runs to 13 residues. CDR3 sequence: CASRLVRGETQYF. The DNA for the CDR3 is TGTGCCAGCAGACTAGTTCGGGGGGAGACCCAGTACTTC.

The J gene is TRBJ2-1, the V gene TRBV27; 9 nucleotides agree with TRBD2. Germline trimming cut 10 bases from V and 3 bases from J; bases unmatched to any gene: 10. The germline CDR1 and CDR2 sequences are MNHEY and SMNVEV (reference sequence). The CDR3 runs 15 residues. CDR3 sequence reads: CATARGTSLYNEQFF. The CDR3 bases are TGTGCCACAGCTCGGGGGACTAGCCTCTACAATGAGCAGTTCTTC.

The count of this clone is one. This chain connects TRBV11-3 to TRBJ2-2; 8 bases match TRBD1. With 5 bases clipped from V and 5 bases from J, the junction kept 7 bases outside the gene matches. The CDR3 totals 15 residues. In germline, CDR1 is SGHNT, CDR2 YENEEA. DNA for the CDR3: TGTGCCAGCAGCCCCGGGACAGGACGTACCGGGGAGCTGTTTTTT. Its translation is CASSPGTGRTGELFF.

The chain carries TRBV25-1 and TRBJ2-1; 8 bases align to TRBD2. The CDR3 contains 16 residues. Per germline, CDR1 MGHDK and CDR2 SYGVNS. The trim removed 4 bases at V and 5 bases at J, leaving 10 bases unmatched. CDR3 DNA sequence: TGTGCCAGCAGTGTCCCCGGGAGCGGGAGAAACAATGAGCAGTTCTTC. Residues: CASSVPGSGRNNEQFF. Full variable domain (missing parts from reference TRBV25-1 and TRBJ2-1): EADIYQTPRYLVIGTGKKITLECSQTMGHDKMYWYQQDPGMELHLIHYSYGVNSTEKGDLSSESTVSRIRTEHFPLTLESARPSHTSQYLCASSVPGSGRNNEQFFGPGTRLTVL.

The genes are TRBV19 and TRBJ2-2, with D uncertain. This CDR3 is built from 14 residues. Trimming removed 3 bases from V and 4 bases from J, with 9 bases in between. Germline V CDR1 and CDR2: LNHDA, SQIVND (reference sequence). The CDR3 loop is CASSMGQATGELFF. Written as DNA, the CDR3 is TGTGCCAGTAGTATGGGCCAGGCCACCGGGGAGCTGTTTTTT.